This TCR beta chain emerged from a study of T cells expressing NK-cell markers. Study-wide points: Several of the donors also had these clonotypes leading their CD3+CD56-NKG2C+ fraction.

The CDR3 runs to 15 residues. Looked up from germline, CDR1 is MNHNS and CDR2 is SASEGT. Note on this clonotype: Its target is unknown.

TCRdb re-analyzed the 5' RACE reads; it lists each CDR3 protein once, without DNA. The table lists 550,000 to 600,000 distinct CDR3 sequences. The V and J genes are TRBV6-1 and TRBJ2-5; TCRdb picks TRBD1, but there is no DNA to check that call. This sequence was found in a man younger than 30 in good health. The sample consisted of blood T cells: a sorted CD56 or NKG2C T cell subset, CD4+ or CD8+ T cells, or bulk PBMC T cells (not recorded which). CDR3 residues: CASSPQGSTQETQYF.